Each of the 28 T cell receptor beta chains below was sequenced from the same sample in a study of shared clonotypes between healthy human individuals. The repertoire was sequenced with immunoSEQ multiplex PCR; TCRdb's copy has only in-frame clones and lacks some. Of about 490,000 clones in the sample, around 80% were seen once. Sequenced material: PBMCs. The source of these receptors is a woman in her thirties or forties in good health. Some clones in this sample may be carry-over from other donors' samples.

The V call is TRBV4-2, the J call TRBJ2-3; D is undetermined. The CDR3 extends over 14 amino acids. Germline-derived CDR1 and CDR2 are LGHNA and YNFKEQ. V lost 0 bases and J 1 base, leaving 5 bases between the germline ends. CDR3 sequence (DNA): TGTGCCAGCAGCCAAGAGGTCCGCACAGATACGCAGTATTTT. Amino acid sequence: CASSQEVRTDTQYF.

About this clone itself: Other DNA sequences from this sample encode an identical CDR3 as well. The chain recombines TRBV7-9 with TRBJ1-2; D perhaps matches TRBD1 (6 bases). This CDR3 contains 12 residues. The germline V gene has CDR1 SEHNR and CDR2 FQNEAQ (reference sequence). Trimming removed 4 bases at V and 4 bases at J, with 7 bases between. Here the CDR3 reads CASSSDSYGYTF. The CDR3 nucleotides are TGTGCCAGCAGCTCGGACAGCTATGGCTACACCTTC.

There are many counts of this clone. The chain has TRBV10-3 and TRBJ2-1; 10 bases line up with TRBD2. The CDR3 is made up of 16 amino acids. Germline assignment: CDR1 ENHRY and CDR2 SYGVKD. V lost 4 bases, J lost 3 bases, and 6 bases stayed unmatched. CDR3 loop: CAISGVAGGDYNEQFF. The DNA for the CDR3 is TGTGCCATCAGTGGAGTAGCGGGAGGCGACTACAATGAGCAGTTCTTC.

This chain links TRBV6-6 with TRBJ2-2, with TRBD1 matching 9 bases. The V and J ends lost 5 bases and 4 bases, in that order; junction bases with no gene match: 2. The CDR3 runs to 14 residues. Germline V CDR1 and CDR2: MNHNY, SVGAGI (reference sequence). CDR3: CASSRQGVTGELFF. The CDR3 DNA follows: TGTGCCAGCAGTAGACAGGGGGTCACCGGGGAGCTGTTTTTT.

CDR3 DNA sequence: TGTGCCAGCAGCGTTGGGACAGGCTATGGCTACACCTTC. Translating gives CASSVGTGYGYTF. The rearrangement links TRBV5-6 to TRBJ1-2; TRBD1 matches 8 bases. CDR3 length: 13 residues. Germline V CDR1 and CDR2: SGHDT, YYEEEE. Unmatched junction bases numbered 3, after V lost 4 bases and J lost 4 bases.

The chain carries TRBV6-6 and TRBJ2-2; TRBD2 might be the D (5 bases). In germline, CDR1 is MNHNY, CDR2 SVGAGI (reference sequence). The CDR3 runs to 15 residues. V was cut by 2 bases and J by 5 bases, with 12 bases left in between. CDR3 region: CASSYAASLTGELFF. CDR3 coding DNA: TGTGCCAGCAGTTACGCGGCTAGCCTGACCGGGGAGCTGTTTTTT.

This rearrangement joins TRBV7-2 to TRBJ2-3; D perhaps matches TRBD2 (6 bases). Trimming removed 5 bases from V and 4 bases from J, with 19 bases in between. CDR1 is SGHTA, CDR2 FQGNSA, per germline. This CDR3 spans 16 amino acids. This CDR3 reads CASSLFAEGPSDTQYF. Here the CDR3 DNA reads TGTGCCAGCAGCCTTTTCGCGGAGGGCCCGTCAGATACGCAGTATTTT. Full variable domain (missing parts from reference TRBV7-2 and TRBJ2-3): GAGVSQSPSNKVTEKGKDVELRCDPISGHTALYWYRQSLGQGLEFLIYFQGNSAPDKSGLPSDRFSAERTGGSVSTLTIQRTQQEDSAVYLCASSLFAEGPSDTQYFGPGTRLTVL.

The J gene is TRBJ2-7, the V gene TRBV5-4; 10 positions match TRBD1. V shed 5 bases and J 11 bases; nucleotides not matched to a gene: 16. The CDR3 length is 15 residues. In germline, CDR1 is SGHNT, CDR2 YYREEE (reference sequence). CDR3 amino acids: CASSSPRDRGSGKYF. CDR3 bases: TGTGCCAGCAGTTCACCCCGGGACAGGGGCTCCGGAAAGTACTTC.

Details on this clone: This same CDR3 is encoded by further DNA sequences in the sample. As DNA, the CDR3 is TGTGCCAGCAGCTCGGATAACTACGAGCAGTACTTC. As protein: CASSSDNYEQYF. This sequence joins TRBV6-5 and TRBJ2-7, with unresolved D. The ends were cut back, 6 bases at V and 3 bases at J, with 9 bases in the middle. Germline CDR1 MNHEY, CDR2 SVGAGI. The CDR3 covers 12 residues.

The chain is built from TRBV28 and TRBJ1-2; D perhaps matches TRBD1 (5 bases). The CDR3 is 15 residues long. V lost 3 bases to trimming and J lost 1 base, with 12 bases between them. Per germline, CDR1 MDHEN and CDR2 SYDVKM. CDR3 DNA sequence: TGTGCCAGCAGTTTTGCGGGACGACTTAACTATGGCTACACCTTC. Amino acid sequence: CASSFAGRLNYGYTF.

Only one count was recorded for this clone. J is TRBJ1-5 and V is TRBV7-8; D not resolved. From germline, CDR1 is SGHVS and CDR2 FQNEAQ. This CDR3 is 14 amino acids long. V was cut by 3 bases and J by 0 bases, with 6 bases left in between. The CDR3 nucleotides are TGTGCCAGCAGCTTGACATATAGCAATCAGCCCCAGCATTTT. It yields the protein CASSLTYSNQPQHF.

The chain links TRBV7-2 to TRBJ2-1; D gene uncertain. This CDR3 has 15 amino acids. Germline V gives CDR1 SGHTA, CDR2 FQGNSA. V shed 1 base and J shed 5 bases, with 12 bases lying between them. DNA for the CDR3: TGTGCCAGCAGCTTAGGTACCCCTTCCAACAATGAGCAGTTCTTC. Its translation is CASSLGTPSNNEQFF.

The V gene is TRBV7-2, the J gene TRBJ2-1; 9 bases line up with TRBD2. From germline, CDR1 is SGHTA and CDR2 FQGNSA. V lost 4 bases and J lost 6; bases outside the gene matches: 7. The CDR3 consists of 15 residues. CDR3 nucleotides: TGTGCCAGCAGCTCCCCTAGCGGGAACTCCAATGAGCAGTTCTTC. Its translation is CASSSPSGNSNEQFF.

The V call is TRBV2, the J call TRBJ1-3; D is undetermined. Trimming left V 5 bases short and J 3 bases short, with 5 bases between. The CDR3 is 12 residues long. Germline V lookup: CDR1 SNHLY, CDR2 FYNNEI. Written as DNA, the CDR3 is TGTGCCAGCAGTCTCAGTGGAAACACCATATATTTT. This codes for CASSLSGNTIYF.

The rearrangement uses TRBV5-1 and TRBJ1-1; D gene unclear. The CDR3 consists of 12 residues. From germline, CDR1 is SGHRS and CDR2 YFSETQ. V lost 0 bases, J lost 7 bases, and 7 bases lay in between. Here the CDR3 reads CASSLDMSEAFF. In DNA, the CDR3 is TGCGCCAGCAGCTTGGATATGAGTGAAGCTTTCTTT.

V is TRBV7-3 and J is TRBJ2-7; tentative D call: TRBD2 (6 bases). V was pared by 5 bases and J by 6 bases, with 17 bases between. This CDR3 has 14 residues. Germline lookup yields CDR1 SGHTA and CDR2 FQGTGA. The CDR3 DNA reads as TGTGCCAGCAGCCGAGGGAGGTCTGTAGGCGAGCAGTACTTC. It yields the protein CASSRGRSVGEQYF.

This chain links TRBV5-6 with TRBJ2-7; 8 bases are a match to TRBD1. CDR1 and CDR2 (germline): SGHDT, YYEEEE. V lost 4 bases and J lost 7; bases outside the gene matches: 13. CDR3 length: 15 amino acids. CDR3 protein: CASSETGVLTGEQYF. CDR3 nucleotides: TGTGCCAGCAGCGAGACAGGGGTTTTAACGGGGGAGCAGTACTTC.

About this clone itself: Sequence at one end of the junction differs from germline and may be a read error. The V call is TRBV5-1, the J call TRBJ2-7; 12 bases agree with TRBD2. The CDR3 runs 15 residues. Looked up from germline, CDR1 is SGHRS and CDR2 is YFSETQ. Here the CDR3 DNA reads TGCGCCAGCAGCCCAACGGGGGGGACTAGCGGGCTAGGAGGCTTC. Translating gives CASSPTGGTSGLGGF.

J is TRBJ2-3 and V is TRBV18, with 9 bases matching TRBD1. CDR1 is KGHSH and CDR2 is LQKENI in the germline V gene. The J segment lost 1 base and the V segment lost 4 bases, leaving 6 bases of the junction unmatched. The CDR3 consists of 16 residues. The CDR3 region is CASSRGTGTGTDTQYF. The CDR3, as DNA: TGTGCCAGCTCACGTGGGACAGGGACGGGCACAGATACGCAGTATTTT.

This clone has only one observation. V is TRBV9 and J is TRBJ2-1; possible D gene TRBD2, 6 bases. The CDR3 is made up of 16 amino acids. Germline lookup yields CDR1 SGDLS and CDR2 YYNGEE. Trimming removed 4 bases from V and 3 bases from J, with 17 bases in between. The CDR3 loop is CASSYLAPTSYNEQFF. CDR3 sequence (DNA): TGTGCCAGCAGCTATCTAGCGCCAACCAGCTACAATGAGCAGTTCTTC.

This chain connects TRBV4-1 to TRBJ2-5; 11 bases are shared with TRBD2. This CDR3 has 18 amino acids. The trim removed 1 base at V and 4 bases at J, leaving 11 bases unmatched. Germline V gene lookup returns CDR1 MGHRA and CDR2 YSYEKL. The CDR3 protein is CASSQGILAGEFIETQYF. CDR3 DNA sequence: TGCGCCAGCAGCCAAGGCATACTAGCGGGAGAATTTATAGAGACCCAGTACTTC.

The rearrangement uses TRBV4-2 and TRBJ2-1; D uncertain. The germline V gene encodes CDR1 LGHNA and CDR2 YNFKEQ. This CDR3 spans 17 amino acids. Trimming left V 4 bases short and J 4 bases short, with 20 bases between. The CDR3 region is CASSRSYSTTYYNEQFF. In nucleotides, the CDR3 is TGTGCCAGCAGCCGGTCATATTCTACCACCTATTACAATGAGCAGTTCTTC.

This clone was observed a handful of times. With a far larger clone one base away, a read error is the likely cause. This sample includes further DNA sequences coding for the same CDR3. V is TRBV4-1 and J is TRBJ1-1; no clear D. The CDR3 consists of 12 residues. Germline CDR1 is MGHRA and CDR2 is YSYEKL. The CDR3 is CASSLPGTEAFF. The DNA for the CDR3 is TGCGCCAGCAGCCTCCCCGGCACTGAAGCTTTCTTC.

This clone has a handful of counts. The chain joins TRBV28 to TRBJ1-3; the D gene is possibly TRBD1 (5 bases). Trimming left V 3 bases short and J 4 bases short, with 16 bases between. Germline CDR1 is MDHEN and CDR2 is SYDVKM. CDR3 length: 16 amino acids. CDR3 coding DNA: TGTGCCAGCAGTTTTACAGTCTCAGGGTTAGGAAACACCATATATTTT. It is translated as CASSFTVSGLGNTIYF.

The genes are TRBV7-9 and TRBJ1-1; D possibly corresponds to TRBD1 (5 bases). This CDR3 is built from 14 residues. CDR1 and CDR2 from the germline V gene are SEHNR and FQNEAQ (reference sequence). V lost 5 bases, J lost 1 base, and 11 bases lay in between. The CDR3 region has the DNA TGTGCCAGCAGCCGGGGACTCACGAACACTGAAGCTTTCTTT. The encoded protein is CASSRGLTNTEAFF.

The rearrangement uses TRBV18 and TRBJ2-1; unclear D gene. Germline CDR1 and CDR2: KGHSH and LQKENI. This CDR3 comprises 12 residues. The V end was cut by 3 bases, the J end by 10 bases, with 10 bases between. CDR3 in DNA: TGTGCCAGCTCACCTCCGACTCTGGAGCAGTTCTTC. It is translated as CASSPPTLEQFF.

The chain uses TRBV29-1 and TRBJ2-2, with unresolved D. The germline V and J ends were trimmed by 2 bases and 1 base, with 8 bases remaining between them. The length of the CDR3 is 14 residues. Per germline, CDR1 SQVTM and CDR2 ANQGSEA. The CDR3 loop reads CSVEYAKNTGELFF. CDR3 nucleotides: TGCAGCGTTGAATATGCTAAGAACACCGGGGAGCTGTTTTTT.

This chain connects TRBV10-3 to TRBJ2-1; 11 bases are shared with TRBD1. The CDR3 consists of 15 residues. J was trimmed by 10 bases and V by 6 bases; bases with no gene match: 11. CDR1 is ENHRY and CDR2 is SYGVKD in the germline V gene. CDR3 nucleotide sequence: TGTGCCATCAGACCCGGAGGGACAGGGGGAGGGGAGCAGTTCTTC. This encodes CAIRPGGTGGGEQFF.